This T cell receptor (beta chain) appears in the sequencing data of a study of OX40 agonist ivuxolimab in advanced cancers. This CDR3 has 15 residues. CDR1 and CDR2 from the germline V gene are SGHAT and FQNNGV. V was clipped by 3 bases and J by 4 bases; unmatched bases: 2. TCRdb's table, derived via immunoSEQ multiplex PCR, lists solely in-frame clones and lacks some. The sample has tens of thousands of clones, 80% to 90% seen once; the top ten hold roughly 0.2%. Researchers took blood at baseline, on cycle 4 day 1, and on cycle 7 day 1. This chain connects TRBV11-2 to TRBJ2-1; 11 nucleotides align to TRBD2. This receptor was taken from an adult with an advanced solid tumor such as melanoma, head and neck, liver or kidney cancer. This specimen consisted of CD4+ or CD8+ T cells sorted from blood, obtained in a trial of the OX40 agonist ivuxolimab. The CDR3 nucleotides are TGTGCCAGCAGCTTTCTAGCGGGGGGTTACAATGAGCAGTTCTTC. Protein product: CASSFLAGGYNEQFF.